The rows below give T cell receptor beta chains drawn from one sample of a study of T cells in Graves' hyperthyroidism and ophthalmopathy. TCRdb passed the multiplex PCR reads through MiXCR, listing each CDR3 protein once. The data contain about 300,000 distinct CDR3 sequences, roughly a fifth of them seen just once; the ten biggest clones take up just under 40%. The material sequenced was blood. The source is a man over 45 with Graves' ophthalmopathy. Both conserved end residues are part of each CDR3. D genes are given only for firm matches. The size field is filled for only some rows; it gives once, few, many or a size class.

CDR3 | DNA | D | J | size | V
CAWRTGPNTEAFF | TGTGCCTGGAGGACGGGCCCGAACACTGAAGCTTTCTTT | . | TRBJ1-1 | . | TRBV30
CASSSPGQGYEQYF | TGTGCCAGCAGTTCCCCGGGACAGGGGTACGAGCAGTACTTC | TRBD1 | TRBJ2-7 | many | TRBV12-3/TRBV12-4
CASRVTSGYGYTF | TGTGCCAGCAGGGTGACGAGTGGCTATGGCTACACCTTC | . | TRBJ1-2 | . | TRBV2
CASSGGTQGRLSEKLFF | TGTGCCAGCAGTGGGGGGACTCAGGGGCGTCTAAGTGAAAAACTGTTTTTT | . | TRBJ1-4 | few | TRBV6-1
CATSDAGETQYF | TGTGCCACCAGTGATGCTGGAGAGACCCAGTACTTC | . | TRBJ2-5 | . | TRBV24-1
CASRAGSQPQHF | TGTGCCAGCAGGGCAGGCTCTCAGCCCCAGCATTTT | . | TRBJ1-5 | many | TRBV2
CASTTSDQETQYF | TGTGCCAGCACAACTAGCGACCAAGAGACCCAGTACTTC | TRBD2 | TRBJ2-5 | . | TRBV27
CAISAEPTNTEAFF | TGTGCCATCAGTGCTGAACCCACAAACACTGAAGCTTTCTTT | . | TRBJ1-1 | few | TRBV10-3
CASSLLEGLAGGINEQYF | TGTGCCAGCAGTTTATTGGAGGGCCTGGCGGGAGGTATAAACGAGCAGTACTTC | TRBD2 | TRBJ2-7 | few | TRBV28
CASSPTAGTVSYEQYF | TGTGCCAGCAGCCCAACCGCCGGGACTGTCTCCTACGAGCAGTACTTC | . | TRBJ2-7 | . | TRBV7-2
CASSSPPFGPEGGRETQYF | TGTGCCAGCAGCTCGCCCCCTTTTGGGCCGGAAGGTGGAAGGGAGACCCAGTACTTC | . | TRBJ2-5 | many | TRBV7-9
CASSLVVDLSYEQYF | TGTGCCAGCAGCTTAGTAGTGGATCTTTCCTACGAGCAGTACTTC | . | TRBJ2-7 | few | TRBV7-8
CASSDWGGYEQYF | TGTGCCAGCAGTGACTGGGGGGGCTACGAGCAGTACTTC | TRBD2 | TRBJ2-7 | . | TRBV27
CASSTRLAAGQYF | TGTGCCAGCAGCACCCGGTTGGCGGCTGGGCAGTATTTT | . | TRBJ2-3 | many | TRBV11-2
CATSVSPSSAGELFF | TGTGCCACCAGTGTTTCGCCTAGTAGCGCCGGGGAGCTGTTTTTT | . | TRBJ2-2 | many | TRBV24-1
CASSPSGDIDEKLFF | TGTGCCAGCAGTCCTAGCGGGGACATCGATGAAAAACTGTTTTTT | . | TRBJ1-4 | few | TRBV9
CASSQEGGLAGVEQYF | TGTGCCAGCAGCCAAGAGGGGGGCCTAGCGGGAGTCGAGCAGTACTTC | TRBD2 | TRBJ2-7 | . | TRBV14
CASSPPKTDNEQYF | TGTGCCAGCTCACCACCAAAAACCGACAACGAGCAGTACTTC | . | TRBJ2-7 | many | TRBV18
CASSLYGGSTGELFF | TGTGCCAGCAGCTTGTATGGGGGGTCCACCGGGGAGCTGTTTTTT | . | TRBJ2-2 | few | TRBV7-9
CASSLGGGEIRTQHF | TGTGCCAGCAGCTTAGGTGGGGGCGAGATCAGAACCCAGCATTTT | . | TRBJ1-5 | few | TRBV7-2
CASRGLAHEQFF | TGTGCCAGCAGAGGACTAGCACATGAGCAGTTCTTC | TRBD2 | TRBJ2-1 | many | TRBV2
CAWSRGRGYEQYF | TGTGCCTGGAGTCGTGGGCGCGGATACGAGCAGTACTTC | . | TRBJ2-7 | many | TRBV30
CASSTRTDAYGYTF | TGTGCCAGCAGTACGAGGACAGACGCCTATGGCTACACCTTC | . | TRBJ1-2 | many | TRBV27
CSAIGTSGNSDTQYF | TGCAGTGCTATCGGGACTAGCGGGAATTCAGATACGCAGTATTTT | TRBD2 | TRBJ2-3 | few | TRBV20-1
CASRPWGLAGFYEQFF | TGTGCCAGCAGACCTTGGGGACTAGCGGGGTTCTATGAGCAGTTCTTC | TRBD2 | TRBJ2-1 | few | TRBV28
CASTMREGPPHYEQYF | TGTGCCAGCACTATGCGGGAGGGCCCCCCCCACTACGAGCAGTACTTC | TRBD2 | TRBJ2-7 | many | TRBV28
CASGPRQGQYSNQPQHF | TGTGCCAGCGGACCGAGACAGGGACAATATAGCAATCAGCCCCAGCATTTT | TRBD1 | TRBJ1-5 | many | TRBV27
CATADRVGNSPLHF | TGTGCCACCGCGGACAGGGTGGGGAATTCACCCCTCCACTTT | TRBD1 | TRBJ1-6 | many | TRBV10-3
CASSLWTAGEKLFF | TGTGCCAGCAGCCTATGGACAGCTGGAGAAAAACTGTTTTTT | . | TRBJ1-4 | . | TRBV7-9
CSARDQGDWGEAFF | TGCAGTGCTAGAGATCAGGGGGATTGGGGTGAAGCTTTCTTT | TRBD1 | TRBJ1-1 | few | TRBV20-1
CASSPTDGSYEQYF | TGTGCCAGCAGTCCTACGGACGGTTCCTACGAGCAGTACTTC | . | TRBJ2-7 | many | TRBV12-3/TRBV12-4
CASSPPWGDLWYNEQFF | TGTGCCAGCAGCCCCCCTTGGGGGGATTTATGGTACAATGAGCAGTTCTTC | . | TRBJ2-1 | many | TRBV11-1